This TCR beta chain was identified in a study of fetal regulatory T cell absence and autoimmunity. General observations from the study: Broadly similar TRB gene family usage was seen in pancreas and cord blood. Some top pancreas TCR clones were over 90-fold enriched versus cord blood. In IPEX, the enrichment was taken to support antigen-driven autoimmunity before birth.

Trimming shortened V by 10 bases and J by 7 bases, and 20 bases separated the two germline ends. The V gene's germline CDR1 is WNHNN and CDR2 SYGVQD (reference sequence). The CDR3 consists of 13 residues. Measured with immunoSEQ multiplex PCR; TCRdb has only the in-frame clones, and not every one. This table holds 46,000 or so clones, roughly 80% found once. On this clone itself: The antigen remains unidentified.

The clonotype comes from a newborn boy with IPEX syndrome. The rearrangement uses TRBV10-1 and TRBJ2-7, with a possible D match to TRBD1 (5 bases). Sequences were obtained from cord blood. The CDR3 DNA is TGCGCCACCAGACAGTCCTTCTACGGGGAGCAGTACTTC. This codes for CATRQSFYGEQYF.